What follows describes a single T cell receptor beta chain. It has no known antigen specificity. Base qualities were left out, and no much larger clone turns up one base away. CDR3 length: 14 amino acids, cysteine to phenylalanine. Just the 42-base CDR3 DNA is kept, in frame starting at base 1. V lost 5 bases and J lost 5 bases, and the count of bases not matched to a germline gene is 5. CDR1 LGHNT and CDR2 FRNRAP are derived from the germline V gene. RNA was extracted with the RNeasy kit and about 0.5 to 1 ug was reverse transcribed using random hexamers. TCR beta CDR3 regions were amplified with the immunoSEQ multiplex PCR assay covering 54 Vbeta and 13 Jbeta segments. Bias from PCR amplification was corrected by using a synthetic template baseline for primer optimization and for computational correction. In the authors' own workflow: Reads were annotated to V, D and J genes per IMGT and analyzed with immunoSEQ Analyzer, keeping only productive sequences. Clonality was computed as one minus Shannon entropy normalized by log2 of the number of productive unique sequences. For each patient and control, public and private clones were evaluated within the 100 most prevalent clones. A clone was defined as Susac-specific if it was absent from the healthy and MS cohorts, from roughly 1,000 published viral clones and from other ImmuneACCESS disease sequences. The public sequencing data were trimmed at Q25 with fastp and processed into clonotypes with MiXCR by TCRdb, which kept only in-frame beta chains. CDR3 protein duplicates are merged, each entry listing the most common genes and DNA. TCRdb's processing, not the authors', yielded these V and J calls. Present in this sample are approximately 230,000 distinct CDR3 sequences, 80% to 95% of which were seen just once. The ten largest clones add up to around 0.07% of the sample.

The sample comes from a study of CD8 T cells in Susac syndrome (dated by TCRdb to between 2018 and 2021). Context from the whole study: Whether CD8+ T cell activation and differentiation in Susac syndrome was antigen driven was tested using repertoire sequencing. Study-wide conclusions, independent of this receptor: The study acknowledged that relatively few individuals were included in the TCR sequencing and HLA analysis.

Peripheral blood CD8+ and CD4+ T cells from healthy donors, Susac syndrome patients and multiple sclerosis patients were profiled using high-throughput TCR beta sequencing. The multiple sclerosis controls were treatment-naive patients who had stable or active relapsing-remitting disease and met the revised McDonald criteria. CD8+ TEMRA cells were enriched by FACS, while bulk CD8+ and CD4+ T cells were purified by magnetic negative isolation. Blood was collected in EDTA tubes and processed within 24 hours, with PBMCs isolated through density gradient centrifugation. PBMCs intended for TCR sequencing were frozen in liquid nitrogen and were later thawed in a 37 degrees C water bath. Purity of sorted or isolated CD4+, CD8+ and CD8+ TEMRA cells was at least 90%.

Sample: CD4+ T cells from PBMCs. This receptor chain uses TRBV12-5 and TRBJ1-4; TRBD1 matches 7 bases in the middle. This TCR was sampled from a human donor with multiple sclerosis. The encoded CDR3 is CASGKDRINEKLFF. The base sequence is TGTGCTAGTGGTAAGGACAGGATCAATGAAAAACTGTTTTTT.